The clone carrying this T cell receptor (beta chain) was seen at least ten times. In TCRdb, the 5' RACE reads were re-called with MiXCR into one record per CDR3 protein. The sample lists 30,000 to 40,000 distinct CDR3 sequences; 6.6% were seen once. This CDR3 has 16 amino acids. Between the trimmed V and J ends, which lost 1 base and 0 bases, there was a span of 11 bases. Germline V lookup: CDR1 SNHLY, CDR2 FYNNEI. This entry comes from a study of T cells after yellow fever vaccination. This receptor was identified in a man aged 18 to 29 who received the YFV17D yellow fever vaccine. The sequencing used PBMCs, either bulk or a sorted T-cell subset (CD4+, CD8+, memory, or dextramer-sorted; not recorded which), collected on the day of the first yellow fever vaccination. V gene TRBV2 combines with J gene TRBJ2-3; D is perhaps TRBD2 (6 bases). This CDR3 is CASSEGRGSSTDTQYF. The DNA of the CDR3 is TGTGCCAGCAGTGAAGGACGGGGGTCAAGCACAGATACGCAGTATTTT.